These T cell receptor beta chains were read from a single sample in a study of vaccination effects on CD4 cells after COVID-19. These TCRs' antigens remain unknown. Here immunoSEQ multiplex PCR was the method, and the copy in TCRdb shows in-frame clones only, minus some. The sample contains over 50,000 clones, around 73% of which appear only once. The material was CD4+ T cells from PBMCs cultured with HCoV-229E spike peptides, obtained after COVID-19 vaccination. The receptors here all came from a human donor who received a COVID-19 vaccine. The CDR3 runs from the conserved cysteine through the conserved F or W. A D gene is named only where the DNA matches it firmly. Size tells how often a clone was seen (once, few, many) or the class of an expanded clone, and some rows leave it out.

>18|TRBV7-3|TRBJ2-5|-|TRBD2
CASSTSGGSFSRQETQYF
TGTGCCAGCAGCACGAGCGGGGGGTCCTTCAGTAGGCAAGAGACCCAGTACTTC
>15|TRBV7-9|TRBJ1-3|-|TRBD1
CASSSTGGPGNTIYF
TGTGCCAGCAGCAGTACAGGGGGCCCTGGAAACACCATATATTTT
>13|TRBV29-1|TRBJ1-2|-|-
CSVYDSVDYGYTF
TGCAGCGTATATGACAGTGTAGACTATGGCTACACCTTC
>19|TRBV12-5|TRBJ2-6|-|-
CASGLVPDGSLPGANVLTF
TGTGCTAGTGGTTTGGTACCCGACGGGAGTCTGCCTGGGGCCAACGTCCTGACTTTC
>16|TRBV7-2|TRBJ2-2|medium-sized|TRBD1
CASSPGGRGHTGELFF
TGTGCCAGCAGCCCAGGGGGCCGGGGACATACCGGGGAGCTGTTTTTT
>16|TRBV19|TRBJ2-5|-|-
CASSDRNRGGGETQYF
TGTGCCAGTAGTGACCGTAACAGGGGAGGGGGAGAGACCCAGTACTTC
>13|TRBV28|TRBJ1-5|-|TRBD1
CASRTGGWGPQHF
TGTGCCAGCAGAACAGGGGGCTGGGGACCCCAGCATTTT
>22|TRBV5-1|TRBJ2-1|-|TRBD2
CASSLGGAPGTSGGAFYNEQFF
TGCGCCAGCAGCTTGGGAGGAGCCCCCGGGACTAGCGGGGGGGCTTTCTACAATGAGCAGTTCTTC
>14|TRBV5-1|TRBJ2-5|-|-
CASSYGTQQETQYF
TGCGCCAGCAGCTACGGGACGCAGCAAGAGACCCAGTACTTC
>14|TRBV10-1|TRBJ1-4|few|-
CASSDDATNEKLFF
TGCGCCAGCAGTGACGATGCAACTAATGAAAAACTGTTTTTT
>12|TRBV28|TRBJ1-5|-|-
CASSFPNQPQHF
TGTGCCAGCAGTTTTCCCAATCAGCCCCAGCATTTT
>13|TRBV30|TRBJ1-5|-|-
CAWSVQGDQPQHF
TGTGCCTGGAGTGTACAAGGGGATCAGCCCCAGCATTTT
>17|TRBV5-1|TRBJ2-5|-|TRBD2
CASSLVASGGTIQTQYF
TGCGCCAGCAGCTTGGTGGCTAGCGGGGGCACCATCCAGACCCAGTACTTC
>11|TRBV20-1|TRBJ2-1|-|-
CSAALAVEQFF
TGCAGTGCCGCTTTAGCGGTAGAGCAGTTCTTC
>16|TRBV28|TRBJ1-2|-|-
CASSLGGGNSNYGYTF
TGTGCCAGCAGTTTAGGGGGGGGTAACTCCAACTATGGCTACACCTTC
>16|TRBV19|TRBJ2-1|-|TRBD2
CASSIGLAVAYNEQFF
TGTGCCAGTAGTATAGGACTAGCGGTCGCCTACAATGAGCAGTTCTTC
>16|TRBV5-1|TRBJ2-3|-|TRBD1
CASSLATGGMADTQYF
TGCGCCAGCAGCTTGGCCACAGGGGGGATGGCAGATACGCAGTATTTT
>16|TRBV28|TRBJ2-1|-|TRBD2
CASSPGEAGGLGEQFF
TGTGCCAGCAGCCCGGGTGAGGCGGGGGGGCTGGGGGAGCAGTTCTTC
>14|TRBV6-5|TRBJ1-5|-|-
CASTSRRGNQPQHF
TGTGCCAGCACCTCTCGGAGAGGCAATCAGCCCCAGCATTTT
>14|TRBV7-2|TRBJ1-2|few|-
CASSLGTAKGGYTF
TGTGCCAGCAGCTTAGGGACAGCCAAAGGAGGCTACACCTTC
>15|TRBV30|TRBJ1-2|-|-
CAWSVRLGGGYGYTF
TGTGCCTGGAGTGTAAGGTTAGGAGGGGGCTATGGCTACACCTTC
>15|TRBV24-1|TRBJ2-3|few|-
CATSDLAANTDTQYF
TGTGCCACCAGTGATTTGGCGGCTAACACAGATACGCAGTATTTT
>14|TRBV3-1/TRBV3-2|TRBJ2-6|-|-
CASSQDAGANVLTF
TGTGCCAGCAGCCAAGACGCTGGGGCCAACGTCCTGACTTTC
>13|TRBV2|TRBJ1-2|-|-
CASSAGVYYGYTF
TGTGCCAGCAGTGCCGGGGTTTACTATGGCTACACCTTC
>14|TRBV5-5|TRBJ2-6|once|-
CASSFSSGANVLTF
TGTGCCAGCAGCTTCAGCTCTGGGGCCAACGTCCTGACTTTC
>15|TRBV5-4|TRBJ1-4|few|-
CASSLTPATNEKLFF
TGTGCCAGCAGCTTGACCCCCGCAACTAATGAAAAACTGTTTTTT
>15|TRBV25-1|TRBJ1-1|-|TRBD1
CASSPVGQGGTEAFF
TGTGCCAGCAGTCCAGTCGGACAGGGAGGGACTGAAGCTTTCTTT
>12|TRBV2|TRBJ1-2|-|-
CASRGVNYGYTF
TGTGCCAGCAGGGGGGTTAACTATGGCTACACCTTC
>14|TRBV6-5|TRBJ1-5|-|-
CASTTGPAGQPQHF
TGTGCCAGCACTACGGGGCCAGCAGGACAGCCCCAGCATTTT
>14|TRBV28|TRBJ1-2|-|-
CASSLRQLWNGYTF
TGTGCCAGCAGTCTCCGACAGCTATGGAATGGCTACACCTTC
>18|TRBV18|TRBJ2-3|-|TRBD2
CASSPPGLAGGSGDTQYF
TGTGCCAGCTCACCACCGGGACTAGCGGGGGGTTCAGGAGATACGCAGTATTTT